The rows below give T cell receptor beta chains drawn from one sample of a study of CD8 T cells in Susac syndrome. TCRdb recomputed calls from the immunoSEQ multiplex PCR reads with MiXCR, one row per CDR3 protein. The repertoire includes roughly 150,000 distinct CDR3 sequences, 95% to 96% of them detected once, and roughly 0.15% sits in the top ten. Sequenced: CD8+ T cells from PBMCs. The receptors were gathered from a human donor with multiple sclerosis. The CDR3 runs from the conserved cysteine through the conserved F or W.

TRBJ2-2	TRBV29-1	CSVAWGTGELFF
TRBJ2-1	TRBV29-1	CSVEQGPVQFF
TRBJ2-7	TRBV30	CAWSPSGGLATYEQYF
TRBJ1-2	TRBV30	CAWSSGTGEGYTF
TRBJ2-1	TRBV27	CASSSTNEQFF
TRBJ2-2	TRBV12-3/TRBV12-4	CASSLDRARSNTGELFF
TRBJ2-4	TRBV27	CASSLGGRNIQYF
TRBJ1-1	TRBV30	CAWSVTAMNTEAFF
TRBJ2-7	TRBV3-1	CASSLAELYEQYF
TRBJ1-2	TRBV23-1	CASSQSWREAGYTF
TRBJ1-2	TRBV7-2	CAARGLNYGYTF
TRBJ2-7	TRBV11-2	CASSYGTGSSEQYF
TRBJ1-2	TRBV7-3	CASSFYPDRMYTF
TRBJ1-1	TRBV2	CASTEGGHTEAFF
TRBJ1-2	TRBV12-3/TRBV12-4	CAITHWTEQGTPYGYTF
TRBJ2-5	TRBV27	CASSFSSGGAWETQYF
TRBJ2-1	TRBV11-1	CASSLDRRSYNEQFF
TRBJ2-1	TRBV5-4	CASTGTSGGNNEQFF
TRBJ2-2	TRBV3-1	CASSQGTGWDTGELFF
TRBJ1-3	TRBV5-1	CASSFMDPRNTIYF
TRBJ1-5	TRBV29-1	CSVDPVRCRPQHF
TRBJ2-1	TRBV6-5	CASSLGGALDNEQFF
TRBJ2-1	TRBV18	CASSLWTSDSEQFF
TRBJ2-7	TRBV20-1	CSAMAVEAYEQYF
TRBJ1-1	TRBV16	CASSQSWQGNTEAFF
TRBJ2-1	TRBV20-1	CSATPPGTASYNEQFF
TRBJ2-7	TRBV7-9	CASSSTVGLGEQYF
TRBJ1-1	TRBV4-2	CASSLSIVSMNTEAFF
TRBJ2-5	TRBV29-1	CSAPYEGDPQETQYF
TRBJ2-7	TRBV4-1	CASSQEDVYEQYF
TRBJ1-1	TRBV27	CASNRDSLGTEAFF
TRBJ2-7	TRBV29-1	CSVALGGGEQYF
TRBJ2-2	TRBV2	CASRWTDDTGELFF
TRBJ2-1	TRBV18	CASSPAGESSYNEQFF